Here is one T cell receptor beta chain with its context. Its antigen remains unknown. CDR3 length: 11 residues. Germline CDR1 SQVTM, CDR2 ANQGSEA. The V end lost 2 bases, the J end lost 9 bases, and 8 bases lay between the germline ends. The assay was immunoSEQ multiplex PCR, and TCRdb's table has in-frame clones only and misses some. The table includes under 200,000 clones, roughly nine tenths detected once. The sample comes from a study of cytomegalovirus exposure and HLA in healthy donors. In the study overall: A subsequent analysis stated that the 100 to 150 validation repertoires were run on the same platform as the roughly 670 first-cohort repertoires. Overall study results and limits: Researchers catalogued approximately 160 TCR beta chains as cytomegalovirus-associated. Clusters of TCRs from the first cohort tended to co-occur in the 100 to 150 validation repertoires (as a later analysis found).

The TCR was taken from a woman in her 30s in good health and CMV-seronegative. The V call is TRBV29-1, the J call TRBJ2-1, with D perhaps matching TRBD1 (6 bases). Material: PBMCs. As DNA, the CDR3 is TGCAGCGTTGAAACAGGGACTGAGCAGTTCTTC. Translation gives CSVETGTEQFF.